This T cell receptor (beta chain) was captured in a study of T cell responses to AZD1222 COVID-19 vaccine. Germline loops: CDR1 LNHDA, CDR2 SQIVND (reference sequence). The CDR3 consists of 13 residues. The J segment lost 4 bases and the V segment lost 5 bases, leaving 4 bases of the junction unmatched. The table came from immunoSEQ multiplex PCR; TCRdb's copy has only in-frame clones and leaves some out. Of 90,000 to 110,000 clones in the sample, approximately 92% were seen once. The analysis combined second doses at about 4 or about 12 weeks. This chain links TRBV19 with TRBJ1-1; 7 nucleotides line up with TRBD1. This receptor was taken from an adult who received the AZD1222 COVID-19 vaccine. This specimen consisted of peripheral blood, obtained 28 days after the second AZD1222 dose. The CDR3 nucleotides are TGTGCCAGTAGTGTCCGACAGGGCACTGAAGCTTTCTTT. Translation: CASSVRQGTEAFF.